These 24 T cell receptor beta chains were all obtained from the same sample, sequenced in a study of OX40 agonist ivuxolimab in advanced cancers. Clones were sequenced by immunoSEQ multiplex PCR, and TCRdb holds only the in-frame ones, with some missing. Here the sample spans roughly 90,000 clones, more than 75% being singletons. The material was CD4+ or CD8+ T cells sorted from blood, obtained in a trial of the OX40 agonist ivuxolimab. The source is an adult with an advanced solid tumor such as melanoma, head and neck, liver or kidney cancer.

This chain links TRBV28 with TRBJ2-1; D gene ambiguous. CDR1 MDHEN and CDR2 SYDVKM come from the germline V gene. The CDR3 is 14 residues long. V gave up 4 bases and J gave up 5 bases, with 12 bases separating them. DNA for the CDR3: TGTGCCAGCAGTTCGACTTGGCCAGACAATGAGCAGTTCTTC. Amino acid sequence: CASSSTWPDNEQFF.

CDR3 bases: TGTGCCAGCAGTTTATCGGGGAACACCGGGGAGCTGTTTTTT. Protein: CASSLSGNTGELFF. The chain couples TRBV28 to TRBJ2-2, with D unclear. Germline lookup yields CDR1 MDHEN and CDR2 SYDVKM. This CDR3 region has 14 residues. V was cut by 1 base and J by 1 base, with 4 bases left in between.

CDR3 in amino acids: CACAGYRGETQYF. CDR3 sequence (DNA): TGTGCCTGCGCCGGCTACAGGGGAGAGACCCAGTACTTC. The V gene is TRBV2, the J gene TRBJ2-5, with 7 bases matching TRBD1. Trimming took 11 bases from V and 4 from J; bases not matched to a gene: 10. The germline V gene encodes CDR1 SNHLY and CDR2 FYNNEI. The CDR3 consists of 13 residues.

The CDR3 region has the DNA TGCGCCAGCAGCTTGGCCACCCCAGACCTTCGCACAGATACGCAGTATTTT. Amino acids: CASSLATPDLRTDTQYF. This chain uses TRBV5-1 with TRBJ2-3, with D unresolved. This CDR3 spans 17 amino acids. Trimming cost V 0 bases and J 1 base, with 15 bases left between them. Per germline, CDR1 SGHRS and CDR2 YFSETQ.

The chain's CDR3 is CASSLVPLETDTQYF. In DNA form, the CDR3 reads TGTGCCAGCAGCTTAGTACCCCTGGAGACAGATACGCAGTATTTT. The rearrangement links TRBV11-2 to TRBJ2-3, with D uncertain. There are 15 residues in the CDR3. V dropped 1 base and J dropped 3 bases, with 11 bases sitting between them. Germline V CDR1 and CDR2: SGHAT, FQNNGV.

This chain uses TRBV6-1 with TRBJ2-1; 10 bases map to TRBD1. This CDR3 is built from 15 residues. V was clipped by 2 bases and J by 8 bases; unmatched bases: 6. CDR1 and CDR2 (germline): MNHNS, SASEGT. As DNA, the CDR3 is TGTGCCAGCAGTGAACCGGGACAGGGGTCTGATGAGCAGTTCTTC. It is translated as CASSEPGQGSDEQFF.

V gene TRBV7-2 combines with J gene TRBJ2-7; 8 nucleotides line up with TRBD1. The V and J ends lost 2 bases and 4 bases, in that order; junction bases with no gene match: 7. The CDR3 loop spans 15 amino acids. Per germline, CDR1 SGHTA and CDR2 FQGNSA. Here the CDR3 reads CASSLSRTGSYEQYF. The CDR3 nucleotides read TGTGCCAGCAGCTTATCTCGGACAGGGTCGTACGAGCAGTACTTC. Combining the CDR3 with reference TRBV7-2 and TRBJ2-7 gives the whole variable domain GAGVSQSPSNKVTEKGKDVELRCDPISGHTALYWYRQSLGQGLEFLIYFQGNSAPDKSGLPSDRFSAERTGGSVSTLTIQRTQQEDSAVYLCASSLSRTGSYEQYFGPGTRLTVT.

This chain links TRBV10-1 with TRBJ1-2; 8 positions agree with TRBD1. Germline V gene sequence: CDR1 WNHNN, CDR2 SYGVQD (reference sequence). V dropped 6 bases and J dropped 4; count of bases not matched to a gene: 4. The CDR3 loop spans 13 amino acids. The CDR3: CASSADRGYGYTF. The CDR3 DNA follows: TGCGCCAGCAGCGCTGACAGGGGCTATGGCTACACCTTC.

This rearrangement joins TRBV7-6 to TRBJ2-1; TRBD2 aligns across 8 bases. CDR1 is SGHVS, CDR2 FNYEAQ, per germline. With 5 bases clipped from V and 9 bases from J, the junction kept 12 bases outside the gene matches. This CDR3 contains 15 residues. The CDR3 region is CASSGTGLVIGEQFF. The CDR3 DNA is TGTGCCAGCAGCGGGACGGGACTAGTGATTGGTGAGCAGTTCTTC.

This clone has just a few counts. This chain uses TRBV6-6 with TRBJ1-5, with D unclear. The V gene's germline CDR1 is MNHNY and CDR2 SVGAGI (reference sequence). The ends were cut back, 10 bases at V and 4 bases at J, with 17 bases in the middle. CDR3 length: 14 amino acids. The CDR3 nucleotides are TGTGCCACCGCGAGGGCAGGCGGTAATCAGCCCCAGCATTTT. Its translation: CATARAGGNQPQHF.

This clone has a single count. This chain links TRBV27 with TRBJ2-7; no firm D call. CDR3 length equals 16 residues. Trimming left V 2 bases short and J 5 bases short, with 19 bases between. CDR1 is MNHEY and CDR2 is SMNVEV in the germline V gene (reference sequence). In DNA, the CDR3 is TGTGCCAGCAGTTTAGCTGGGGAAGGAGCGATCGACGAGCAGTACTTC. Translated: CASSLAGEGAIDEQYF.

The chain has TRBV18 and TRBJ2-4; D not certain. The germline CDR1 and CDR2 sequences are KGHSH and LQKENI. V lost 3 bases and J lost 7, with 10 bases in between. The CDR3 sequence is 13 residues long. CDR3 residues: CASSPVTVNIQYF. The CDR3 DNA reads as TGTGCCAGCTCACCTGTGACGGTTAACATTCAGTACTTC.

The J gene is TRBJ1-2, the V gene TRBV5-6; unclear D gene. The CDR3 runs to 14 residues. Between the trimmed V and J ends, which lost 4 bases and 7 bases, there was a span of 17 bases. Looked up from germline, CDR1 is SGHDT and CDR2 is YYEEEE. This chain's CDR3 is CASSQTAVETGYTF. CDR3 DNA sequence: TGTGCCAGCAGCCAAACGGCAGTCGAGACTGGCTACACCTTC.

This chain joins TRBV28 and TRBJ1-2, with TRBD1 as a possible D gene (6 bases). The V gene lost 3 bases and the J gene lost 0 bases, with 11 bases spanning the gap. The CDR3 extends over 15 amino acids. The germline gives CDR1 MDHEN, CDR2 SYDVKM. The CDR3 DNA reads TGTGCCAGCAGTTTGGGGGGACAACCTAACTATGGCTACACCTTC. This codes for CASSLGGQPNYGYTF.

The chain uses TRBV18 and TRBJ2-7; TRBD1 matches 12 bases. This CDR3 has 15 amino acids. Germline V gives CDR1 KGHSH, CDR2 LQKENI. The J segment lost 6 bases and the V segment lost 1 base, leaving 4 bases of the junction unmatched. The CDR3 spells CASSPQGQGAGEQYF. CDR3 bases: TGTGCCAGCTCACCACAGGGACAGGGGGCTGGCGAGCAGTACTTC.

This clone was counted only a few times. This chain links TRBV11-2 with TRBJ1-4; D is ambiguous. This CDR3 comprises 15 residues. The ends were cut back, 5 bases at V and 0 bases at J, with 10 bases in the middle. Germline V CDR1 and CDR2: SGHAT, FQNNGV. The CDR3 sequence is CASSVVQTTNEKLFF. CDR3 nucleotide sequence: TGTGCCAGCAGCGTCGTTCAAACAACTAATGAAAAACTGTTTTTT.

The chain employs TRBV6-6 and TRBJ2-1; 12 nucleotides agree with TRBD2. The CDR3 runs to 16 residues. In germline, CDR1 is MNHNY, CDR2 SVGAGI (reference sequence). J lost 10 bases, V lost 5 bases, and 12 bases had no gene match. The CDR3 DNA reads as TGTGCCAGCAGTAAGTCCCCTAGCGGGAGGGCTTGGGAGCAGTTCTTC. It codes for CASSKSPSGRAWEQFF.

The chain is built from TRBV27 and TRBJ2-7; 12 nucleotides align to TRBD1. Germline CDR1 MNHEY, CDR2 SMNVEV (reference sequence). CDR3 length: 15 amino acids. Trimming removed 5 bases from V and 6 bases from J; junction bases left unmatched: 8. The CDR3 loop is CASSRYGTGGIEQYF. In DNA form, the CDR3 reads TGTGCCAGCAGTAGGTACGGGACAGGGGGCATCGAGCAGTACTTC.

This rearrangement joins TRBV5-4 to TRBJ2-7, with a tentative D call TRBD2 (6 bases). The CDR3 has 14 residues. The V gene lost 0 bases and the J gene lost 4 bases, with 11 bases spanning the gap. The V gene's germline CDR1 is SGHNT and CDR2 YYREEE (reference sequence). For the CDR3, the DNA is TGTGCCAGCAGCTTGGCGGGAGTTAGGTACGAGCAGTACTTC. It yields the protein CASSLAGVRYEQYF. The variable domain in full, with the rest retrieved from reference TRBV5-4 and TRBJ2-7, is ETGVTQSPTHLIKTRGQQVTLRCSSQSGHNTVSWYQQALGQGPQFIFQYYREEENGRGNFPPRFSGLQFPNYSSELNVNALELDDSALYLCASSLAGVRYEQYFGPGTRLTVT.

This clone turned up a few times. The J gene is TRBJ2-2, the V gene TRBV4-3; 9 nucleotides align to TRBD1. Germline V lookup: CDR1 LGHNA, CDR2 YSLEER. Losses at the gene ends were 1 base for V and 6 bases for J; bases not matched to a gene: 3. The CDR3 is 15 residues long. CDR3 in amino acids: CASSQGQGVSGELFF. CDR3 bases: TGCGCCAGCAGCCAAGGACAGGGGGTATCCGGGGAGCTGTTTTTT.

The chain has TRBV7-2 and TRBJ2-5, with D perhaps matching TRBD1 or TRBD2 (6 bases each). V lost 3 bases to trimming and J lost 2 bases, with 10 bases between them. CDR3 length: 14 amino acids. The germline V gene encodes CDR1 SGHTA and CDR2 FQGNSA. The CDR3 loop reads CASSFRGAQETQYF. CDR3 nucleotides: TGTGCCAGCAGCTTTAGGGGGGCACAAGAGACCCAGTACTTC.

This clone has more than one count but fewer than ten. This rearrangement joins TRBV5-6 to TRBJ2-6, with D perhaps TRBD1 (6 bases). Trimming took off 4 bases at V and 0 bases at J, with 8 bases between the two ends. Per germline, CDR1 SGHDT and CDR2 YYEEEE. This CDR3 has 15 amino acids. Written as DNA, the CDR3 is TGTGCCAGCAGCAAACAGGGCTCTGGGGCCAACGTCCTGACTTTC. Protein: CASSKQGSGANVLTF.

The table lists this clone with a count of one. The rearrangement uses TRBV7-9 and TRBJ2-3, with 12 bases matching TRBD2. V shed 5 bases and J 1 base; nucleotides not matched to a gene: 4. Per the germline V gene, CDR1 is SEHNR and CDR2 is FQNEAQ (reference sequence). The CDR3 contains 16 residues. CDR3 sequence (DNA): TGTGCCAGCAGCCTGGGACTAGCGGGCCGCACAGATACGCAGTATTTT. Translated: CASSLGLAGRTDTQYF.

The rearrangement uses TRBV11-2 and TRBJ2-1, with 12 bases lining up with TRBD2. The CDR3 has 15 amino acids. Germline V CDR1 and CDR2: SGHAT, FQNNGV. The V gene end was trimmed by 5 bases and the J gene end by 3 bases; junction bases not matched to a gene: 2. CDR3 bases: TGTGCCAGCAGCCTAGCGGGAGGGTTCTACAATGAGCAGTTCTTC. Its translation: CASSLAGGFYNEQFF. Supplemented by reference TRBV11-2 and TRBJ2-1, the full variable domain reads EAGVAQSPRYKIIEKRQSVAFWCNPISGHATLYWYQQILGQGPKLLIQFQNNGVVDDSQLPKDRFSAERLKGVDSTLKIQPAKLEDSAVYLCASSLAGGFYNEQFFGPGTRLTVL.